These T cell receptor beta chains were read from a single sample in a study of blood T cell repertoires in COVID-19. Sequencing was performed with immunoSEQ multiplex PCR; in TCRdb, only in-frame clones are kept and a portion is missing. The repertoire holds about 220,000 clones, more than 65% seen once, with approximately 2.5% in the top ten. The sequencing input was peripheral blood. These receptors were taken from a woman in her sixties or seventies with acute or convalescent COVID-19. CDR3s include the opening cysteine and the closing phenylalanine or tryptophan. The D gene is left open where the match is weak. Only part of the rows carry a size: once, few, many, or a class if the clone is expanded.

>TRBV5-6|TRBD1|TRBJ2-6|NA
TGTGCCAGCAGCACAACTTATCAGGGGGCATCTGGGGCCAACGTCCTGACTTTC
CASSTTYQGASGANVLTF
>TRBV6-5|TRBD1|TRBJ1-2|few
TGTGCCAGCAGATCCGGACAGGGAACGTATGGCTACACCTTC
CASRSGQGTYGYTF
>TRBV11-2|TRBD1|TRBJ2-1|NA
TGTGCCAGCAGCCCGACAGGGGATGTCGGTGAGCAGTTCTTC
CASSPTGDVGEQFF
>TRBV20-1|NA|TRBJ2-3|NA
TGCAGTGGCCGGGGAGATACGCAGTATTTT
CSGRGDTQYF
>TRBV6-5|NA|TRBJ1-5|NA
TGTGCCAGCAGCACTAACTCAGGGCCACGTCAGCCCCAGCATTTT
CASSTNSGPRQPQHF
>TRBV27|NA|TRBJ2-7|NA
TGTGCCAGCAGTTTAAGGGGGGGTCTAGCCTACGAGCAGTACTTC
CASSLRGGLAYEQYF
>TRBV5-4|NA|TRBJ1-3|NA
TGTGCCAGCAGCTATTGGGACAGAAACACCATATATTTT
CASSYWDRNTIYF
>TRBV13|TRBD1|TRBJ2-1|NA
TGTGCCAGCAGCTTAGAATCAGGGGGTGAGCAGTTCTTC
CASSLESGGEQFF
>TRBV7-9|TRBD1|TRBJ2-1|NA
TGTGCCAGCAGCCGGGACAGGGCGGAGCAGTTCTTC
CASSRDRAEQFF
>TRBV18|NA|TRBJ1-1|NA
TGTGCCAGCTCACAGGGGAAGAACACTGAAGCTTTCTTT
CASSQGKNTEAFF
>TRBV7-9|NA|TRBJ2-3|NA
TGTGCCAGCAGCTTTTCACAGGGAACAGATACGCAGTATTTT
CASSFSQGTDTQYF
>TRBV15|NA|TRBJ1-5|NA
TGTGCCACCAGTCAGGGGCTAAACAATCAGCCCCAGCATTTT
CATSQGLNNQPQHF
>TRBV30|NA|TRBJ2-7|NA
TGTGCCTGGAAGGACACCTACGAGCAGTACTTC
CAWKDTYEQYF
>TRBV25-1|NA|TRBJ2-2|NA
TGTGCCAGCAGTGACGGACAGCTAAGAAACACCGGGGAGCTGTTTTTT
CASSDGQLRNTGELFF
>TRBV7-8|TRBD1|TRBJ1-5|NA
TGTGCCAGCAGCCCTCCCACAGGGGGAGGTTATAGCAATCAGCCCCAGCATTTT
CASSPPTGGGYSNQPQHF
>TRBV24-1|TRBD1|TRBJ1-6|once
TGTGCCACCAGTGACCGATACAGGGGCAGGGATTCACCCCTCCACTTT
CATSDRYRGRDSPLHF
>TRBV24-1|TRBD1|TRBJ2-3|NA
TGTGCCACCAGTGCGAGGGGGCCAGAAGATACGCAGTATTTT
CATSARGPEDTQYF
>TRBV5-4|NA|TRBJ2-1|NA
TGTGCCAGCAGAGACAACCCGAATGGCAATGAGCAGTTCTTC
CASRDNPNGNEQFF
>TRBV5-4|TRBD1|TRBJ2-2|NA
TGTGCCAGCAGCTTACCCGGGACAGATAACACCGGGGAGCTGTTTTTT
CASSLPGTDNTGELFF
>TRBV3-1/TRBV3-2|TRBD1|TRBJ1-5|NA
TGTGCCAGCAGCGGGACAGGGTTTCAGCCCCAGCATTTT
CASSGTGFQPQHF
>TRBV3-1/TRBV3-2|NA|TRBJ1-4|NA
TGTGCCAGCAGCCAAGGGCTGCAGACTAATGAAAAACTGTTTTTT
CASSQGLQTNEKLFF
>TRBV12-3/TRBV12-4|TRBD1|TRBJ2-7|NA
TGTGCCAGCAGTCGGGACAGGGTGTCCGAGCAGTACTTC
CASSRDRVSEQYF
>TRBV7-9|TRBD1|TRBJ1-2|NA
TGTGCCAGCAGCGACGACAGGGTCTTGGACTACACCTTC
CASSDDRVLDYTF
>TRBV5-1|NA|TRBJ1-2|NA
TGCGCCAGCAGCCGAGGGACTGCGAACTATGGCTACACCTTC
CASSRGTANYGYTF
>TRBV6-5|TRBD1|TRBJ1-6|few
TGTGCCAGCAGAACGGGACAGGGGTACGGTTCACCCCTCCACTTT
CASRTGQGYGSPLHF
>TRBV11-1|NA|TRBJ1-1|NA
TGTGCCAGCAGCCCCCTAGACAGGATGAACACTGAAGCTTTCTTT
CASSPLDRMNTEAFF
>TRBV29-1|NA|TRBJ1-1|NA
TGCAGCGTCTACCTACAGGGTTCCACTGAAGCTTTCTTT
CSVYLQGSTEAFF
>TRBV28|TRBD1|TRBJ1-1|NA
TGTGCCAGCGCCTCTACAGGGGGGCCTGAAGCTTTCTTT
CASASTGGPEAFF
>TRBV9|NA|TRBJ1-4|NA
TGTGCCAGCAGCGTAGCCTCTTCGGATGAAAAACTGTTTTTT
CASSVASSDEKLFF
>TRBV20-1|NA|TRBJ1-2|NA
TGCAGTGGGGGGGGGCCCCATGGCTACACCTTC
CSGGGPHGYTF
>TRBV3-1/TRBV3-2|NA|TRBJ2-1|once
TGTGCCAGCAGCCCTAGATGGGCGGGGTTGGGCTACAATGAGCAGTTCTTC
CASSPRWAGLGYNEQFF
>TRBV4-1|NA|TRBJ1-6|NA
TGCGCCAGCAGCCAAGATTGGCAGGGGCTCTCACCCCTCCACTTT
CASSQDWQGLSPLHF
>TRBV28|NA|TRBJ2-3|NA
TGTGCCAGCAGTTTGGCGGGCACAGATACGCAGTATTTT
CASSLAGTDTQYF
>TRBV7-9|TRBD1|TRBJ2-3|NA
TGTGCCAGCAGCTTTGACAGGGGAGGAGATACGCAGTATTTT
CASSFDRGGDTQYF
>TRBV28|NA|TRBJ1-6|NA
TGTGCCAGCAGTTTGTTGGCCGATTATAATTCACCCCTCCACTTT
CASSLLADYNSPLHF
>TRBV9|NA|TRBJ2-1|NA
TGTGCCAGCAGCTTAACACAGGGATACAATGAGCAGTTCTTC
CASSLTQGYNEQFF
>TRBV19|NA|TRBJ2-7|once
TGTGCCAGTAGGAAGGGGGGGGCCACGCACGAGCAGTACTTC
CASRKGGATHEQYF
>TRBV10-3|NA|TRBJ2-2|once
TGTGCCATCAGCATCGGGAAGGGGAACACCGGGGAGCTGTTTTTT
CAISIGKGNTGELFF
>TRBV5-6|NA|TRBJ2-3|NA
TGTGCCAGCAGCTTTACTGTAGCGATCTCCACAGATACGCAGTATTTT
CASSFTVAISTDTQYF
>TRBV6-5|TRBD1|TRBJ2-4|once
TGTGCCAGCAGTTCCCGACAGGGGGCGAACATTCAGTACTTC
CASSSRQGANIQYF
>TRBV27|NA|TRBJ1-1|once
TGTGCCAGCAGCTTGAGTGCAGGGTTTAGGAACACTGAAGCTTTCTTT
CASSLSAGFRNTEAFF
>TRBV5-1|TRBD2|TRBJ2-7|NA
TGCGCCAGCAGCTTAACTAGCGGGGAGGAATACGAGCAGTACTTC
CASSLTSGEEYEQYF
>TRBV7-2|TRBD2|TRBJ2-1|NA
TGTGCCAGCAGCTTTACTAGCGGGGGTGGCAATGAGCAGTTCTTC
CASSFTSGGGNEQFF
>TRBV19|NA|TRBJ1-5|NA
TGTGCCAGTAGTAGCCCAGGGTTTCAGCCCCAGCATTTT
CASSSPGFQPQHF
>TRBV27|TRBD1|TRBJ1-1|NA
TGTGCCAGCAGTTCTAACCGGGACAGTTACACTGAAGCTTTCTTT
CASSSNRDSYTEAFF
>TRBV5-4|NA|TRBJ1-1|NA
TGTGCCAGCAGCCGACAGGCTGTATCCGAAGCTTTCTTT
CASSRQAVSEAFF
>TRBV6-5|TRBD1|TRBJ1-5|NA
TGTGCCAGCAGTAGCGACAGGGATCAGCCCCAGCATTTT
CASSSDRDQPQHF
>TRBV18|TRBD1|TRBJ1-6|NA
TGTGCCAGCTCACTAGGACAGGGGAATTCACCCCTCCACTTT
CASSLGQGNSPLHF
>TRBV11-2|NA|TRBJ1-3|NA
TGTGCCAGCAGCTTACATGGAAACACCATATATTTT
CASSLHGNTIYF